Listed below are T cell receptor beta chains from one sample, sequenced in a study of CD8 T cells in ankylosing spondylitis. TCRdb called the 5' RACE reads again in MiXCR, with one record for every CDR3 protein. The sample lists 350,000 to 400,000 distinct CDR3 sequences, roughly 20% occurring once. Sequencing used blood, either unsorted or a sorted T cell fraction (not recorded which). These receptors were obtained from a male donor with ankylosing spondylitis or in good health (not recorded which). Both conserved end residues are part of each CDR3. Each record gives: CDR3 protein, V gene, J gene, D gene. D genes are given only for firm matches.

CDR3aa: CASCESQLSSYEQYF; v_gene: TRBV12-3/TRBV12-4; j_gene: TRBJ2-7; d_gene: .
CDR3aa: CSAPRYRASWGYEQYF; v_gene: TRBV20-1; j_gene: TRBJ2-7; d_gene: .
CDR3aa: CASSLPGLADFSTDTQYF; v_gene: TRBV28; j_gene: TRBJ2-3; d_gene: TRBD2
CDR3aa: CSARNIAGGQSWSTYEQYF; v_gene: TRBV20-1; j_gene: TRBJ2-7; d_gene: TRBD2
CDR3aa: CASSRILATENSYEQYF; v_gene: TRBV4-1; j_gene: TRBJ2-7; d_gene: .
CDR3aa: CSASSPNSYEQYF; v_gene: TRBV20-1; j_gene: TRBJ2-7; d_gene: .
CDR3aa: CASTGTRTDTQYF; v_gene: TRBV27; j_gene: TRBJ2-3; d_gene: .
CDR3aa: CASSQDRGITGELFF; v_gene: TRBV3-1; j_gene: TRBJ2-2; d_gene: .
CDR3aa: CASSLPSWGYEQYF; v_gene: TRBV7-9; j_gene: TRBJ2-7; d_gene: .
CDR3aa: CAISESAGPYEQYF; v_gene: TRBV10-3; j_gene: TRBJ2-7; d_gene: .
CDR3aa: CASSPSNPALVQETQYF; v_gene: TRBV11-2; j_gene: TRBJ2-5; d_gene: .
CDR3aa: CASSYPDRGYERYF; v_gene: TRBV6-5; j_gene: TRBJ2-7; d_gene: TRBD1
CDR3aa: CASSLARDTTYNEQFF; v_gene: TRBV7-9; j_gene: TRBJ2-1; d_gene: .
CDR3aa: CASSLAPGQALDNEQFF; v_gene: TRBV7-9; j_gene: TRBJ2-1; d_gene: .